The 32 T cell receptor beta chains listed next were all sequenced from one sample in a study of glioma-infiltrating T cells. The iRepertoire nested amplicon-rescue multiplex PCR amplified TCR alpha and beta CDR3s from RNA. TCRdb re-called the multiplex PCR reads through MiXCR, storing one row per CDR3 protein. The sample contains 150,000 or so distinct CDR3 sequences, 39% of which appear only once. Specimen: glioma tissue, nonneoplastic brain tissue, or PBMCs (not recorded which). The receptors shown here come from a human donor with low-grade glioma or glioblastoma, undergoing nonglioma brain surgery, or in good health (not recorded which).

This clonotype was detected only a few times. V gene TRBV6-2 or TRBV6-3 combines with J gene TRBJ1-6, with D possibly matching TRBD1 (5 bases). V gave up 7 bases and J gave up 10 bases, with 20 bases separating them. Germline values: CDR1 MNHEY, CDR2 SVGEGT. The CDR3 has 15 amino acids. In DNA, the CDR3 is TGTGCCAGCACCGTGGGACGGTGGAGAGGATCACCCCTCCACTTT. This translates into CASTVGRWRGSPLHF.

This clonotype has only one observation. CDR3: CASRVSELFSTDTQYF. Here the CDR3 DNA reads TGTGCCAGCAGGGTCTCCGAATTGTTTAGCACAGATACGCAGTATTTT. The chain combines TRBV7-2 with TRBJ2-3; D is undetermined. V dropped 6 bases and J dropped 0 bases, with 16 bases sitting between them. Germline assignment: CDR1 SGHTA and CDR2 FQGNSA. There are 16 residues in the CDR3.

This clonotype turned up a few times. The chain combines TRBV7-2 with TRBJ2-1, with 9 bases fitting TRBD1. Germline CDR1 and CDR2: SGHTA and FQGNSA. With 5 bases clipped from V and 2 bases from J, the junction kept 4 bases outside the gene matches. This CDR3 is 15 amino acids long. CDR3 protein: CASSRYRGPYNEQFF. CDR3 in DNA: TGTGCCAGCAGCCGCTACAGGGGGCCCTACAATGAGCAGTTCTTC.

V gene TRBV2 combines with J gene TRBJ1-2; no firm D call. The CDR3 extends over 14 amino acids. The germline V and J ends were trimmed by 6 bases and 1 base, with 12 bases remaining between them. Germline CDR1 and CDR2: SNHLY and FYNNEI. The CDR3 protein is CASRSDGNNYGYTF. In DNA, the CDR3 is TGTGCCAGCAGGTCGGACGGCAATAACTATGGCTACACCTTC.

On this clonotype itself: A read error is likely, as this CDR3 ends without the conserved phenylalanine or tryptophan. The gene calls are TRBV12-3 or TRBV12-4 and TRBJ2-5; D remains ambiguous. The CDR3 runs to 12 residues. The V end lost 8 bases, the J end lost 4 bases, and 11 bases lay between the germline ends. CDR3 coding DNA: TGTGCCAGCGGCGCGATACGAGAGACCCAGTACCTC. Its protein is CASGAIRETQYL.

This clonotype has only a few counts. The CDR3 protein is CASSLVRSNEQFF. For the CDR3, the DNA is TGTGCCAGCAGCTTAGTGCGTAGTAATGAGCAGTTCTTC. This chain links TRBV7-2 with TRBJ2-1; D call uncertain. The germline V gene encodes CDR1 SGHTA and CDR2 FQGNSA. Trimming stripped 1 base from V and 7 bases from J, with 8 bases between. The CDR3 covers 13 residues.

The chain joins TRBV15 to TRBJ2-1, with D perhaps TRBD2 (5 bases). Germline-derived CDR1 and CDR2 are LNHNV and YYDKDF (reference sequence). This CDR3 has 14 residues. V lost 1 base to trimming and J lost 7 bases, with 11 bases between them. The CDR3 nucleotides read TGTGCCACCAGCAGAGGGACCCGGGGAAATGAGCAGTTCTTC. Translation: CATSRGTRGNEQFF. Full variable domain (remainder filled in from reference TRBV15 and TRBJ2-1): DAMVIQNPRYQVTQFGKPVTLSCSQTLNHNVMYWYQQKSSQAPKLLFHYYDKDFNNEADTPDNFQSRRPNTSFCFLDIRSPGLGDTAMYLCATSRGTRGNEQFFGPGTRLTVL.

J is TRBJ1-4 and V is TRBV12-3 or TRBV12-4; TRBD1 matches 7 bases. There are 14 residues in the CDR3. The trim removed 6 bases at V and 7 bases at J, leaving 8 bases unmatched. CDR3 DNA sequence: TGTGCCAGCAGCCAGGACAGGCTGAGTGAAAAACTGTTTTTT. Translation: CASSQDRLSEKLFF.

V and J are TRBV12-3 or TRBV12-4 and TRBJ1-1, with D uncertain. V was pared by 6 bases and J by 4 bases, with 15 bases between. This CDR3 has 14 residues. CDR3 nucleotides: TGTGCCAGCAGCCCTCCCCCTGCGGGCACTGAAGCTTTCTTT. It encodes CASSPPPAGTEAFF.

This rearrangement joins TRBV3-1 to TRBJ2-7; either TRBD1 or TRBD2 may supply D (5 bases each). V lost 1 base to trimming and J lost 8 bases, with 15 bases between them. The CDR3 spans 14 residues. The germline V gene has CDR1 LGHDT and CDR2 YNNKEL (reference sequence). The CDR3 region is CASSQATGTNKQYF. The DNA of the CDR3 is TGTGCCAGCAGCCAAGCAACCGGGACGAACAAGCAGTACTTC.

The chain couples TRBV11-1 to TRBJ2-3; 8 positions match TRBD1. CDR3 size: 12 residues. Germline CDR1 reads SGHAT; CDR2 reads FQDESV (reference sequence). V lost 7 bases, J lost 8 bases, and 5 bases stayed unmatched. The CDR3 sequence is CASMQGAGTQYF. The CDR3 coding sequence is TGTGCCAGCATGCAGGGGGCAGGTACGCAGTATTTT.

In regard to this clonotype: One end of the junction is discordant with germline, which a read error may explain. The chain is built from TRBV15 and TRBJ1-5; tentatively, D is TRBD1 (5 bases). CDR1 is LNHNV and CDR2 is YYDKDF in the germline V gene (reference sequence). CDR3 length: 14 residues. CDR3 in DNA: TGTGCCACCAGCAGAGGACAGACCAATCATCCCCAGCATTTT. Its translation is CATSRGQTNHPQHF.

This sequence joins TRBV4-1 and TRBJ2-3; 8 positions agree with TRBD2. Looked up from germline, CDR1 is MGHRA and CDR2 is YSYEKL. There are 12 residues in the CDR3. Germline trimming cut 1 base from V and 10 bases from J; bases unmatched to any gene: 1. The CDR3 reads CASSQVREAQYF. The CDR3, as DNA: TGCGCCAGCAGCCAAGTGCGGGAGGCGCAGTATTTT.

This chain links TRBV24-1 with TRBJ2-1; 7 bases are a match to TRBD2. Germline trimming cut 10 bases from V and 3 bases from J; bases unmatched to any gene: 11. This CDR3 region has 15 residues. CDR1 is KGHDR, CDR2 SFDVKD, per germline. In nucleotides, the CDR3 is TGTGCCACGGGAGACACTAGCGCCGACTACAATGAGCAGTTCTTC. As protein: CATGDTSADYNEQFF.

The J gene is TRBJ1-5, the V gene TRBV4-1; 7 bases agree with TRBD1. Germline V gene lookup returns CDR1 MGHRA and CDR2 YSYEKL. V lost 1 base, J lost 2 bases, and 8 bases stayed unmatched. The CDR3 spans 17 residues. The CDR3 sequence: CASSQATGEKGNQPQHF. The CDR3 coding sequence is TGCGCCAGCAGCCAAGCCACAGGGGAGAAAGGCAATCAGCCCCAGCATTTT.

CDR3 sequence: CSAMSRETQYF. DNA of the CDR3: TGCAGTGCGATGTCTCGAGAGACCCAGTACTTC. The chain combines TRBV20-1 with TRBJ2-5, with D uncertain. This CDR3 comprises 11 residues. V was shortened by 6 bases and J by 4 bases, with 9 bases between the two germline ends. Germline values: CDR1 DFQATT, CDR2 SNEGSKA (reference sequence).

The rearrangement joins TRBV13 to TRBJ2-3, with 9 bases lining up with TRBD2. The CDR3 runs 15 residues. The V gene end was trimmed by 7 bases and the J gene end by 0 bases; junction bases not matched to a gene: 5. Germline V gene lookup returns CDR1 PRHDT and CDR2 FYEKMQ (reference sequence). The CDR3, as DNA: TGTGCCAGCACCCCTAGCGGGACCAGCACAGATACGCAGTATTTT. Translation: CASTPSGTSTDTQYF.

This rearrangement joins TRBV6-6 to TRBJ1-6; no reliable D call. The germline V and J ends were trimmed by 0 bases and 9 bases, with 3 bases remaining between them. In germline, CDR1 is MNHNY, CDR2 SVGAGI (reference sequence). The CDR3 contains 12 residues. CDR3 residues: CASSYSSSPLHF. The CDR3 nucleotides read TGTGCCAGCAGTTACTCGTCTTCACCCCTCCACTTT.

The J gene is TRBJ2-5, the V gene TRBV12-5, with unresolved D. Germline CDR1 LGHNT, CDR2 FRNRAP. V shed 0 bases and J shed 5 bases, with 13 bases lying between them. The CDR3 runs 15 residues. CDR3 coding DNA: TGTGCTAGTGGTTTGGTAATAGCTTCTCCGGAGACCCAGTACTTC. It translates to CASGLVIASPETQYF.

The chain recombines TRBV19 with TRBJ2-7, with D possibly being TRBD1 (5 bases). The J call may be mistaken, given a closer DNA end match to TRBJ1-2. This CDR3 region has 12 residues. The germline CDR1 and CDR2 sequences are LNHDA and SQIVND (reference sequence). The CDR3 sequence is CASKRSGAGYTF. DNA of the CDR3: TGTGCCAGTAAACGGTCCGGGGCTGGCTACACCTTC.

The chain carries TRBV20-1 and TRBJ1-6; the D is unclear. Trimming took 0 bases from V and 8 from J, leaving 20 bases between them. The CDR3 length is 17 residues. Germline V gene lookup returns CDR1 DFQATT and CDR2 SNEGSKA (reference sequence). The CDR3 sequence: CSARDRGGASEYSPLHF. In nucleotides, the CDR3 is TGCAGTGCTAGAGATAGAGGAGGAGCTAGCGAGTATTCACCCCTCCACTTT.

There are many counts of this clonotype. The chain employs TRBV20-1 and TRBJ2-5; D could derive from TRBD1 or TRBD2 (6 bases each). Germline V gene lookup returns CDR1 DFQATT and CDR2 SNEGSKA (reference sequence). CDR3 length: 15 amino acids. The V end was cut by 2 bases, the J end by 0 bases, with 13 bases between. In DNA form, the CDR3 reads TGCAGTGCTAGACGTCTAGGGGGGTACCAAGAGACCCAGTACTTC. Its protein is CSARRLGGYQETQYF.

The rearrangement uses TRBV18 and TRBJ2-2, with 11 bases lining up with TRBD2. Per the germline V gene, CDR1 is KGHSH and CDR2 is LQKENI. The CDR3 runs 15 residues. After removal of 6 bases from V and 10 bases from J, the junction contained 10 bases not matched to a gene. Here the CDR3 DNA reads TGTGCCAGCTCCGAGACTAGCGGGGCCAATGTGGAGCTGTTTTTT. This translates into CASSETSGANVELFF. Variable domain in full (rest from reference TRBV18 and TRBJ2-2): NAGVMQNPRHLVRRRGQEARLRCSPMKGHSHVYWYRQLPEEGLKFMVYLQKENIIDESGMPKERFSAEFPKEGPSILRIQQVVRGDSAAYFCASSETSGANVELFFGEGSRLTVL.

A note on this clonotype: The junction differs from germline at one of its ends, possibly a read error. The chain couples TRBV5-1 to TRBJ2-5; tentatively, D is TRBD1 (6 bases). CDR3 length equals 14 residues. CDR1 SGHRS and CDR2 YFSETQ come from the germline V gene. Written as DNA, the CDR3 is TGCGCCGGCAGCCTCACAGGGCGCCAAGAGACCCAGTACTTC. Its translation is CAGSLTGRQETQYF.

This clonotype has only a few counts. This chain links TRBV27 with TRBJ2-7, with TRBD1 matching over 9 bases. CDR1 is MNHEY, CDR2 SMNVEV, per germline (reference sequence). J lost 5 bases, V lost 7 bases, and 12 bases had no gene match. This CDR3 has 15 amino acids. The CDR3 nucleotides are TGTGCCAGCACCGACGGAGGGACAGGGCGCCACGAGCAGTACTTC. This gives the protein CASTDGGTGRHEQYF.

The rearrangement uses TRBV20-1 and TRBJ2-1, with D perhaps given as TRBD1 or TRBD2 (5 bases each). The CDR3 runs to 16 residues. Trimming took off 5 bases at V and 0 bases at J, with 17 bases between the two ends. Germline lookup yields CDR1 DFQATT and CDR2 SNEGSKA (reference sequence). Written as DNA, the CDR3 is TGCAGTGCTGTCCGGGACCACGAGCGCTCCTACAATGAGCAGTTCTTC. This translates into CSAVRDHERSYNEQFF.

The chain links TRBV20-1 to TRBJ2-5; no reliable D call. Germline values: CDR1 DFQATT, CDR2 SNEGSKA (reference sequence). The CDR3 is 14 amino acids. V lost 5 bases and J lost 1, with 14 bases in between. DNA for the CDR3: TGCAGTGCTGAGTCCCCAACCACCCAAGAGACCCAGTACTTC. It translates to CSAESPTTQETQYF.

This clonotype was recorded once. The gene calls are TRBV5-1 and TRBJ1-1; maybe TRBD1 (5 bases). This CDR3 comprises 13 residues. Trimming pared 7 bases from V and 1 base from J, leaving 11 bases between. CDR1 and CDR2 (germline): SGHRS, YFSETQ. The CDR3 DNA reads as TGCGCCAGCGCGGCCAGGGCGAACACTGAAGCTTTCTTT. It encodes CASAARANTEAFF.

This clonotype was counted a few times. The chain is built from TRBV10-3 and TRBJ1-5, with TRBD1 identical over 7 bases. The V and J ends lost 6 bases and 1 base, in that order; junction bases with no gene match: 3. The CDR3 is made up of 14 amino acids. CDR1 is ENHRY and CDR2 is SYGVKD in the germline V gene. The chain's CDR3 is CAISRDSSNQPQHF. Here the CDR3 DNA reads TGTGCCATCAGCCGGGACAGCAGCAATCAGCCCCAGCATTTT.

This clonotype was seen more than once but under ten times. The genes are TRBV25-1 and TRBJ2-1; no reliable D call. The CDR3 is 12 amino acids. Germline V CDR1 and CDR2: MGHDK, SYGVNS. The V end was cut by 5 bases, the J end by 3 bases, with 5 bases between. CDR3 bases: TGTGCCAGCAGTAAACTCTACAATGAGCAGTTCTTC. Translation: CASSKLYNEQFF.

Written as DNA, the CDR3 is TGTGCCAGCAGTTACATTGGGGCTGGGGCCAACGTCCTGACTTTC. It yields the protein CASSYIGAGANVLTF. J is TRBJ2-6 and V is TRBV6-2 or TRBV6-3, with D unclear. CDR1 and CDR2 (germline): MNHEY, SVGEGT. V was clipped by 2 bases and J by 2 bases, with 7 bases between them. The CDR3 consists of 15 residues.

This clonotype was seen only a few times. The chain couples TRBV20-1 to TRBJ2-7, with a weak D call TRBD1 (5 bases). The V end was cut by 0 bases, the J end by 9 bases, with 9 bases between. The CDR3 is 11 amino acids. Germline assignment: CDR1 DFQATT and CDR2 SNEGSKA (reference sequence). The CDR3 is CSAREDIGQYF. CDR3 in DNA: TGCAGTGCTAGAGAGGACATTGGGCAGTACTTC.